This T cell receptor beta chain was identified in a study of early T cells in non-severe SARS-CoV-2 infection. From the 5' RACE reads, TCRdb called clonotypes with MiXCR, one entry per CDR3 protein. The sample records some 39,000 distinct CDR3 sequences, 7% to 8% being singletons. Whole-study findings and limits: Matching with VDJdb favored anti-spike CD8 responses (missing private and CD4 specificities).

This clonotype has a handful of counts. Antigen specificity is unknown. This clonotype was sampled from an adult who was a healthcare worker with PCR-confirmed SARS-CoV-2 infection or an uninfected control (not recorded which). Sequencing used whole blood.

The CDR3 loop is CATSDFRDRVGAGELFF. DNA for the CDR3: TGTGCCACCAGTGATTTCCGGGACAGGGTAGGGGCCGGGGAGCTGTTTTTT. The V call is TRBV24-1, the J call TRBJ2-2; 9 bases map to TRBD1. CDR1 is KGHDR, CDR2 SFDVKD, per germline. The V and J ends lost 1 base and 6 bases, in that order; junction bases with no gene match: 8. This CDR3 has 17 amino acids.